Listed below are T cell receptor beta chains from one sample, sequenced in a study of Graves' ophthalmopathy and Graves' hyperthyroidism. TCRdb re-analysed the multiplex PCR reads in MiXCR, keeping a single row per CDR3 protein. The top ten clones hold roughly 6.9% of a sample with 500,000 to 700,000 distinct CDR3 sequences, 22% of them seen once. What was sequenced was peripheral blood. The source of these receptors is a woman aged 18 to 35 with stable Graves' hyperthyroidism. Some clones in this sample may be carry-over from other donors' samples. The conserved cysteine and the conserved F or W are not part of the CDR3 here.

v_call	j_call	cdr3_aa
TRBV30	TRBJ2-2	AWSVLAENTGELF
TRBV6-2/TRBV6-3	TRBJ2-7	ASSFRTKYEQY
TRBV6-2/TRBV6-3	TRBJ1-1	ASSHYDTEAF
TRBV19	TRBJ1-1	ASSPGWGATEAF
TRBV4-1	TRBJ2-2	ASSLRTNTGELF
TRBV2	TRBJ2-5	ASSPNRLAGAETQY
TRBV7-7	TRBJ2-5	ASSPLGGGGETQY
TRBV12-3/TRBV12-4	TRBJ2-7	ASSFNGGRSLRWEQY
TRBV12-3/TRBV12-4	TRBJ1-1	ASSLESMNTEAF
TRBV5-5	TRBJ1-2	ASSLSSIYGYT
TRBV10-3	TRBJ1-2	ASSRSGGYT
TRBV7-9	TRBJ2-7	ASSLGWQNFEQY
TRBV7-9	TRBJ2-2	ASSLGDTGKLF
TRBV12-5	TRBJ1-2	ASGPPGAFNYGYT